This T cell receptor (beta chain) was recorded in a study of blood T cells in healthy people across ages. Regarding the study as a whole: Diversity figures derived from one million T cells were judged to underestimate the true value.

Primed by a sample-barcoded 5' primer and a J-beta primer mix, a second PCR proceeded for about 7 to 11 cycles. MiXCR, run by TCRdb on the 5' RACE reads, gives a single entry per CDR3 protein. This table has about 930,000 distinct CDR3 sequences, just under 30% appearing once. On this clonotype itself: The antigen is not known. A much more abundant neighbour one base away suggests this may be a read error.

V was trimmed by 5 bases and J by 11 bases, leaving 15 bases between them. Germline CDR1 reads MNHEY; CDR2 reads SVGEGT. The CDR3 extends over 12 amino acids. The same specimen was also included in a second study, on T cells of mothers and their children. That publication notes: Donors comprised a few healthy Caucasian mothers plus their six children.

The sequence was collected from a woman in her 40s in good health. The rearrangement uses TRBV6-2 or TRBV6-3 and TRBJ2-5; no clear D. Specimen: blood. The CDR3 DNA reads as TGTGCCAGCAGTGAGTACTACAATGAGCAGTACTTC. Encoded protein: CASSEYYNEQYF.